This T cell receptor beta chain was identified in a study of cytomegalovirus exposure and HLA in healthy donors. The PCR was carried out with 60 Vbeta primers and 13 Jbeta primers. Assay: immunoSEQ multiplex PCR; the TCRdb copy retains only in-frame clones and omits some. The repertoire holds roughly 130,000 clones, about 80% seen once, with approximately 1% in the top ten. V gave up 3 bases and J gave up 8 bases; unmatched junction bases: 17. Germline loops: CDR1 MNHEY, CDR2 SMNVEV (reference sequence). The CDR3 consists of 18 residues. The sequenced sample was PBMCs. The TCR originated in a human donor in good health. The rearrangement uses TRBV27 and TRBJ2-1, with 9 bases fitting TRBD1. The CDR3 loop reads CASSFPPGQGTPEDEQFF. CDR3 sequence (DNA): TGTGCCAGCAGTTTCCCTCCGGGACAGGGTACACCTGAAGATGAGCAGTTCTTC.